This TCR beta chain was profiled in a study of blood T cell repertoires in COVID-19 (dated by TCRdb to 2018 to 2020). The study in broad terms: The collaborator samples originated in the United States, Italy and Spain and spanned the acute and convalescent phases of COVID-19. The material from the prospective study consisted of cDNA or gDNA derived from T cells, B-cell-depleted T cells, or PBMCs. Deeply sampled blood TCRbeta repertoires from subjects exposed to, actively infected with, or recovered from COVID-19 were included in the dataset. A freely available public database, intended as a resource for researchers studying the immune response to SARS-CoV-2, is where the repertoires were released. The samples were drawn from two sources: the first 160 participants of the ongoing ImmuneRACE study, and 1,000 to 1,500 subjects contributed by 6 global collaborators. The sample metadata nearly always contained a de-identified subject ID, COVID-19 status, age in years and sex. HLA class I and class II types, where available, came from metadata supplied by the sample provider rather than from assay-based typing. Study-wide conclusions, independent of this receptor: The amount of clinical and demographic metadata varied by source and participant and was provided uncurated.

TCRbeta CDR3 regions were amplified from genomic DNA by means of the immunoSEQ Assay, a bias-controlled multiplex PCR. Under the source paper's analysis protocol: The number of nucleated cells in each sample was estimated by amplification of reference gene primers within the assay. Sequence reads were collapsed and filtered to measure the absolute abundance of every unique TCRbeta CDR3 rearrangement. Productive Simpson clonality was computed per sample as the square root of Simpson's diversity index over productive rearrangements. TCRdb mirrors the immuneACCESS table, restricted to in-frame sequences. Some clones are absent from its copies; in checked studies, under half trace to an unresolved V gene, and the reason for the others is unknown. That table furnishes V, J and clone size, whereas the DNA furnished D and trimming. Within this sample are approximately 150,000 clones, with just under 85% of them counted one time only. The ten largest account for 3% to 4% of the sample.

The CDR3 runs 13 residues from the cysteine to the phenylalanine. The kept DNA is CDR3 alone, 39 bases in frame from the first base. CDR1 and CDR2, looked up from the germline V gene, are MNHEY and SVGAGI. The germline V end is reduced by 6 bases and the J end by 3 bases; junction bases left unmatched: 4. Enrolling through a virtual design, the prospective study's participants ranged in age from roughly 18 to 90 years and lived across about two dozen United States geographic areas. To assign participants to cohorts, the prospective study relied on clinical history that participants themselves reported in a screening survey and a study questionnaire. In the prospective study, mobile phlebotomists collected whole blood, serum and a nasopharyngeal or oropharyngeal swab from each participant. Over an approximately 2-month period, participants in the prospective study had the option of providing additional blood draws and questionnaires. Blood samples from the prospective study were shipped frozen or at room temperature prior to DNA extraction.

About this clone itself: Its binding antigen is unknown. No qualities accompany the bases; no much larger clone lies one base away.

Sequencing input: PBMCs or T cells enriched from blood (not recorded which). The source of this sequence is a woman aged 50 to 60 with acute COVID-19. The rearranged segments are TRBV6-5 and TRBJ2-7; 8 bases in the middle match TRBD1. The CDR3 has the sequence CASRGTGRYEQYF. The bases are TGTGCCAGCAGAGGGACAGGCCGCTACGAGCAGTACTTC.